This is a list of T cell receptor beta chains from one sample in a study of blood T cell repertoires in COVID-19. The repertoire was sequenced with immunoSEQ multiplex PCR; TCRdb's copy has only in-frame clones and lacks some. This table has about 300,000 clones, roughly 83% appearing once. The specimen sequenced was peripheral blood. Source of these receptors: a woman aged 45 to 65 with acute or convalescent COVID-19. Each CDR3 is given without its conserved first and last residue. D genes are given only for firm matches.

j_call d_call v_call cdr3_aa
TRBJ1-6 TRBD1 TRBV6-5 ASSHWTGGGNSPLH
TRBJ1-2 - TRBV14 ASSQGLWGEGYT
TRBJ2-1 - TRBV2 ASRGGGQANYNEQF
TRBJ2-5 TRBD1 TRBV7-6 ASSSQRTGGEETQY
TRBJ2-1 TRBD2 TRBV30 AWSKAGLYNEQF
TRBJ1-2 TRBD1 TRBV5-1 ASSQGQGAQNYGYT
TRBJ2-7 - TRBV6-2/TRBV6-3 ASSYSNRDRGEQY
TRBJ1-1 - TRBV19 ATGGRSREAF
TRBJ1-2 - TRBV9 ASSVSGYGYT
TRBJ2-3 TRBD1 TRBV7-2 ASSLGQGRTDTQY
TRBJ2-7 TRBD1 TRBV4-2 ASSQGQGASYEQY
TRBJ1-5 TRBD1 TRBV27 ASSPIGTGDFYSNQPQH
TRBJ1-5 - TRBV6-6 ASSYGQLGSNQPQH
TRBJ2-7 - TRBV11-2 ASTTDTSYEQY
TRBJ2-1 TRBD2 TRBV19 ASCGRVYNEQF
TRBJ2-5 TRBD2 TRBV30 AWRTSGRRETQY
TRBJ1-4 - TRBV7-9 ASSARDTVEEKLF
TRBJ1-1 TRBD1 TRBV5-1 ASSSQGANTEAF
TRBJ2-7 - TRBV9 ASSVGTGSYYEQY
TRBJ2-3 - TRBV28 ASSLWGRASTDTQY
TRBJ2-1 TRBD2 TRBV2 ASSPAGTTYNEQF
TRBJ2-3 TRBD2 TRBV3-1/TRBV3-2 ASSQLVAGGVDTQY
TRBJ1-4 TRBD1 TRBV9 ASSAQGLGEKLF
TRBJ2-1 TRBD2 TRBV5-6 ASTLTSGAEQF
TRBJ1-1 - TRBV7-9 ASSLQGSTEAF
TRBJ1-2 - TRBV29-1 SVGRSSYYGYT
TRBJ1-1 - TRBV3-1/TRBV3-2 ASSQVLGEGSNTEAF
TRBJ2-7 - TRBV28 ASSPRERAYEQY
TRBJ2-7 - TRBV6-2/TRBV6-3 ASSWRHVVYEQY
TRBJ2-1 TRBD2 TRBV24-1 ATSDLPGLADNEQF
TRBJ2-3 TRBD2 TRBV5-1 ASSDLAGSTDTQY
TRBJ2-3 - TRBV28 ASSFGGGAQGDTQY
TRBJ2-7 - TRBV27 ASSSGNEQY
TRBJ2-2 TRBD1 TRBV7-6 ASSPRTGGAGELF
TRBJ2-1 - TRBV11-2 ASSSTGTYNEQF
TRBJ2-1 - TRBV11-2 ASTQAGYNEQF
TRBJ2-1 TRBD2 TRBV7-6 ASSSLLAGGRTNEQF
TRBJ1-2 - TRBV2 ASSDNRNNYGYT
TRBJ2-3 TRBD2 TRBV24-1 ATSDRERAGRTDTQY
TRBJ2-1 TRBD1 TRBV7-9 ASTRTGRNEQF
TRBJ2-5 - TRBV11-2 ASSLDGRRGRETQY
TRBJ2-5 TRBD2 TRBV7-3 ASSPGGEETQY
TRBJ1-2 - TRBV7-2 ASSFDTNYGYT
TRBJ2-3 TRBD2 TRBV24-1 ATSDLGLAGSQDTQY
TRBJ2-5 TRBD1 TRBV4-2 ASSQADRVQETQY
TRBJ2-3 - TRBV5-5 ASSTKAGSRDTQY
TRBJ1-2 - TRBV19 ASSTGGGAGGYT
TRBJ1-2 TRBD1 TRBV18 ASSPGQDYYGYT
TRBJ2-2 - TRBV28 ASRAGLRGELF
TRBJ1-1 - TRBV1 TSSQDRVRGAAEAF
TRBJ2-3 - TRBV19 ATQAPSTDTQY
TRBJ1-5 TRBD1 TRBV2 ASSGDRGRGQPQH
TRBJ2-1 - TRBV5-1 ASSPDTYNEQF
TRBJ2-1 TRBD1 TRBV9 ASSYTGTEYNEQF
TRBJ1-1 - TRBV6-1 ASSEDPGKDTEAF
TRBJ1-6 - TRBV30 AWSTQERSPLH
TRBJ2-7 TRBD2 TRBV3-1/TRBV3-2 ASSQDNPPLAGTPLRRYEQY
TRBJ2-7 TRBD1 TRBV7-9 ASSPRDRSTYEQY
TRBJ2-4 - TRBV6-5 ASGGRGAKNIQY
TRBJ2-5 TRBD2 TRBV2 ASSNLAGGETQY